This T cell receptor beta chain was identified in a study of Graves' ophthalmopathy and Graves' hyperthyroidism. CDR3 length: 14 amino acids. Deletions cut 0 bases from V and 4 bases from J, with 7 bases between. Germline V gene lookup returns CDR1 SGHRS and CDR2 YFSETQ. Study-wide results and limits: Ophthalmopathy progression was predicted by the model at about 69% sensitivity and about 79% specificity.

Clinicians diagnosed using symptoms, serum thyroxine, TRAb, thyroid ultrasound and orbital computed tomography. The PBMC fraction was derived from less than 11 ml of fresh peripheral blood. Using RNA transcripts, the TCR beta CDR3 regions were amplified. Scientists carried out first-round RT-PCR using HTBI primers and then a second-round multiplex PCR. MiXCR, applied by TCRdb to the multiplex PCR reads, yields one record per CDR3 protein. The profile covers hundreds of thousands of distinct CDR3 sequences, with 35% to 45% appearing a single time and more than 2.5% taken by the ten largest. Regarding this clonotype: Its antigen remains unidentified.

The clonotype was recovered from an adult man with Graves' ophthalmopathy. The source material was peripheral blood. The V call is TRBV5-1, the J call TRBJ2-2; the D gene is possibly TRBD1 (5 bases). As DNA, the CDR3 is TGCGCCAGCAGCTTGGAACAGGTCACCGGGGAGCTGTTTTTT. Translating it yields CASSLEQVTGELFF.